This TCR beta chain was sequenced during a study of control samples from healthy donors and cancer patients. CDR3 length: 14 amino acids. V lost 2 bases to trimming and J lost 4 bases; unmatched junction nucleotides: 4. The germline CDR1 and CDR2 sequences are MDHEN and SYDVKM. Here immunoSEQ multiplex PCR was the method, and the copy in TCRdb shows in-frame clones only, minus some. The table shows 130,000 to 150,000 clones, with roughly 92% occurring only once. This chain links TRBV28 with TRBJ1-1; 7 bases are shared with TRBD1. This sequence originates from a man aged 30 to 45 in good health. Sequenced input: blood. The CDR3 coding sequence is TGTGCCAGCAGTTTAATGGACAGGTCCACTGAAGCTTTCTTT. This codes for CASSLMDRSTEAFF.